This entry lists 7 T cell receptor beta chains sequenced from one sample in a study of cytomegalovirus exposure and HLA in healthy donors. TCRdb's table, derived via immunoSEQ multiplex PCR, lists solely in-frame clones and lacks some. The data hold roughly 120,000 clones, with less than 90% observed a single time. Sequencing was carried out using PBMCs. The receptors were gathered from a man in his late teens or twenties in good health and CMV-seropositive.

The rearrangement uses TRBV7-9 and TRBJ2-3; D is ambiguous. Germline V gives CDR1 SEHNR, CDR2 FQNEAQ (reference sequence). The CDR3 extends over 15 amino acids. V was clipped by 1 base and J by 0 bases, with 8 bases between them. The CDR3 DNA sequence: TGTGCCAGCAGCTTAGACGGTCTGAGCACAGATACGCAGTATTTT. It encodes CASSLDGLSTDTQYF.

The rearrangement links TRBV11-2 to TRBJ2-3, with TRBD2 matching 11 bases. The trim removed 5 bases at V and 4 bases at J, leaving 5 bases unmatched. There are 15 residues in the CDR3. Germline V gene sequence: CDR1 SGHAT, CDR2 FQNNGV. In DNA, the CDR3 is TGTGCCAGCAGCCATCTAGCGGGGGGACCAGATACGCAGTATTTT. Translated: CASSHLAGGPDTQYF.

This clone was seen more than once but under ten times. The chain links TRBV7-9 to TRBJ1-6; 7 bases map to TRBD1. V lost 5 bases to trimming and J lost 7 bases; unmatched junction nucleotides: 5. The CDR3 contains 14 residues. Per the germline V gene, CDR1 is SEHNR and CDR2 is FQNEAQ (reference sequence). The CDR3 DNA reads TGTGCCAGCAGCACAGGGACAGCCAATTCACCCCTCCACTTT. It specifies CASSTGTANSPLHF. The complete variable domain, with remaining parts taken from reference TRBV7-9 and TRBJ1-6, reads DTGVSQNPRHKITKRGQNVTFRCDPISEHNRLYWYRQTLGQGPEFLTYFQNEAQLEKSRLLSDRFSAERPKGSFSTLEIQRTEQGDSAMYLCASSTGTANSPLHFGNGTRLTVT.

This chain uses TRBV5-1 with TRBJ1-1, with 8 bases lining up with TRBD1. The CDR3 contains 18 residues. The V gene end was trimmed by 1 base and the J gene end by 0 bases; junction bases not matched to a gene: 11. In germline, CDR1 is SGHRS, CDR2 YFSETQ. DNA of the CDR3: TGCGCCAGCAGCTTGAGGACAGGGAATGGGTTCATGAACACTGAAGCTTTCTTT. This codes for CASSLRTGNGFMNTEAFF. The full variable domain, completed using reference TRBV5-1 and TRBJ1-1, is KAGVTQTPRYLIKTRGQQVTLSCSPISGHRSVSWYQQTPGQGLQFLFEYFSETQRNKGNFPGRFSGRQFSNSRSEMNVSTLELGDSALYLCASSLRTGNGFMNTEAFFGQGTRLTVV.

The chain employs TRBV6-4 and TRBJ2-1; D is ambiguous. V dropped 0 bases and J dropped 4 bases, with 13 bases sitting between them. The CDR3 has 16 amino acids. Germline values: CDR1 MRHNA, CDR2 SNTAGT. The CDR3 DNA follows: TGTGCCAGCAGTGACTCTTACAGCCCCCGATACAATGAGCAGTTCTTC. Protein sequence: CASSDSYSPRYNEQFF.

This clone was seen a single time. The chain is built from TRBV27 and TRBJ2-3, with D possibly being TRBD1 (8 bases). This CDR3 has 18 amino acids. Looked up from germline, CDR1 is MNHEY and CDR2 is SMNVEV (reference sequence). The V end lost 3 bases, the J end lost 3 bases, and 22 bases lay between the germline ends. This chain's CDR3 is CASSFYPDTGGGTDTQYF. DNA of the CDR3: TGTGCCAGCAGTTTCTATCCCGATACAGGGGGAGGGACAGATACGCAGTATTTT.

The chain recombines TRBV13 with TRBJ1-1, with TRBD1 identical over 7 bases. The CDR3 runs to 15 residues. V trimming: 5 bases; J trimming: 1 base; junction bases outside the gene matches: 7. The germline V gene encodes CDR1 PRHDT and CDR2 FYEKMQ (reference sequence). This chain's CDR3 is CASSVGQVRNTEAFF. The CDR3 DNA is TGTGCCAGCAGCGTCGGACAGGTCAGGAACACTGAAGCTTTCTTT.